This T cell receptor (beta chain) comes out of a study of T cells after yellow fever vaccination. On the study more broadly: Those fractions that held only low numbers of cells were prepared using the SMART-Seq v4 Ultra Low Input RNA kit.

The germline V gene encodes CDR1 SGHAT and CDR2 FQNNGV. The CDR3 is made up of 15 amino acids. The ends were cut back, 3 bases at V and 7 bases at J, with 16 bases in the middle. TCRdb re-called the 5' RACE reads through MiXCR, storing one row per CDR3 protein. The table shows hundreds of thousands of distinct CDR3 sequences, with about 10% occurring only once. Regarding the study as a whole: Most primary-vaccination clones reappeared after the booster (approximately 97% CD4, approximately 88% CD8).

Remarks on this clonotype: Its antigen is currently unknown.

Here the sequenced sample was CD4+ T cells sorted from PBMCs, taken 5 days after the yellow fever booster vaccination. The source of this sequence is a man younger than 35 who received the YFV17D yellow fever vaccine. The chain joins TRBV11-2 to TRBJ2-1; D gene unclear. The CDR3 nucleotides read TGTGCCAGCAGCTTTTCCGCTGTCGCCGGGAATGAGCAGTTCTTC. This encodes CASSFSAVAGNEQFF.